This T cell receptor (beta chain) was obtained from a study of T cell responses to AZD1222 COVID-19 vaccine. Repertoires were generated with immunoSEQ multiplex PCR, while TCRdb's copy carries only in-frame clones and drops some. The sample includes about 110,000 clones, more than 70% of them seen just once. Turning to this clone: Antigen: not known.

Study results and limitations: The peak T cell response came first, and repertoires were sampled only after it.

The TCR was taken from an adult in good health. The material was peripheral blood, obtained on day 0 of MenACWY control vaccination.

The CDR3 is CASSEDTGVWTEAFF. CDR3 sequence (DNA): TGTGCCAGCAGTGAAGATACAGGTGTCTGGACTGAAGCTTTCTTT. V is TRBV25-1 and J is TRBJ1-1, with TRBD1 as a possible D gene (5 bases). CDR3 length equals 15 residues. Germline loops: CDR1 MGHDK, CDR2 SYGVNS. The V and J ends lost 2 bases and 5 bases respectively, with 15 bases between them.